These 29 T cell receptor beta chains were sequenced from one sample in a study of vaccination and CD4 T cells after COVID-19. These TCRs are of unknown antigen specificity. The study sequenced cultured CD4+ T cell DNA using the Oncomine TCR Beta short-read assay. TCRdb redid the calling of the PCR reads with MiXCR, one entry per CDR3 protein. This repertoire shows roughly 20,000 distinct CDR3 sequences, about half found once; its top ten account for about 3%. The treatment was: approximately 11-day PBMC culture with coronavirus spike peptide pools or control peptides (ViraFEST assay). The sample in question was CD4+ T cells from blood, cultured in vitro, obtained after SARS-CoV-2 vaccination. All receptors come from a human donor who had recovered from COVID-19.

This clonotype has more than one count but fewer than ten. The chain combines TRBV7-9 with TRBJ1-1; D unclear. Germline V gives CDR1 SEHNR, CDR2 FQNEAQ (reference sequence). V was shortened by 5 bases and J by 5 bases, with 9 bases between the two germline ends. This CDR3 region has 12 residues. This CDR3 reads CASSLGETEAFF. In DNA, the CDR3 is TGTGCCAGCAGCCTTGGGGAAACTGAAGCTTTCTTT.

This clonotype showed up just a few times. The gene calls are TRBV27 and TRBJ2-2, with a weak D call TRBD2 (5 bases). The CDR3 has 14 amino acids. Germline V gives CDR1 MNHEY, CDR2 SMNVEV (reference sequence). V dropped 6 bases and J dropped 7 bases, with 15 bases sitting between them. The CDR3 DNA follows: TGTGCCAGCAGACAACCGGGGTCAAGCGGGGAGCTGTTTTTT. Protein: CASRQPGSSGELFF.

V and J are TRBV6-2 or TRBV6-3 and TRBJ2-3; TRBD2 matches 9 bases. The V and J ends lost 7 bases and 2 bases, in that order; junction bases with no gene match: 4. Germline values: CDR1 MNHEY, CDR2 SVGEGT. This CDR3 is built from 14 residues. The CDR3 DNA sequence: TGTGCCAGCAAAGTAGCGGGAGACACAGATACGCAGTATTTT. This codes for CASKVAGDTDTQYF.

The rearrangement links TRBV11-3 to TRBJ1-1; D not certain. The CDR3 is 13 residues long. The ends were cut back, 0 bases at V and 6 bases at J, with 8 bases in the middle. Germline loops: CDR1 SGHNT, CDR2 YENEEA. In nucleotides, the CDR3 is TGTGCCAGCAGCTTAGAGGATATCGCTGAAGCTTTCTTT. Translating gives CASSLEDIAEAFF.

The J gene is TRBJ1-2, the V gene TRBV6-1, with unresolved D. This CDR3 contains 16 residues. Germline CDR1 is MNHNS and CDR2 is SASEGT. V lost 2 bases to trimming and J lost 5 bases, with 18 bases between them. The CDR3 here is CASSELGSSGRYGYTF. CDR3 coding DNA: TGTGCCAGCAGTGAACTGGGGAGTAGCGGGCGGTATGGCTACACCTTC.

In its sample, this clonotype was seen a few times. V usage is TRBV7-9 and J usage is TRBJ2-3; D not resolved. The germline V and J ends were trimmed by 5 bases and 8 bases, with 8 bases remaining between them. CDR1 and CDR2 from the germline V gene are SEHNR and FQNEAQ (reference sequence). The CDR3 spans 11 residues. For the CDR3, the DNA is TGTGCCAGCAGCCCTAGTTCTACGCAGTATTTT. Translating it yields CASSPSSTQYF. The entire variable domain, with the rest obtained from reference TRBV7-9 and TRBJ2-3, is as follows: DTGVSQNPRHKITKRGQNVTFRCDPISEHNRLYWYRQTLGQGPEFLTYFQNEAQLEKSRLLSDRFSAERPKGSFSTLEIQRTEQGDSAMYLCASSPSSTQYFGPGTRLTVL.

In its sample, this clonotype was seen a few times. The rearrangement links TRBV19 to TRBJ1-2; D is unclear. The CDR3 contains 12 residues. Trimming cost V 5 bases and J 4 bases, with 8 bases left between them. From germline, CDR1 is LNHDA and CDR2 SQIVND (reference sequence). CDR3 sequence reads: CASSASGYGYTF. CDR3 sequence (DNA): TGTGCCAGTAGTGCCTCGGGCTATGGCTACACCTTC.

The chain links TRBV19 to TRBJ1-5; perhaps TRBD1 as D (5 bases). Trimming left V 5 bases short and J 3 bases short, with 14 bases between. CDR3 size: 15 residues. The germline gives CDR1 LNHDA, CDR2 SQIVND (reference sequence). In DNA, the CDR3 is TGTGCCAGTAGTCCCCGGGGGTTTAACAATCAGCCCCAGCATTTT. Its protein is CASSPRGFNNQPQHF.

This clonotype was observed a handful of times. This chain connects TRBV20-1 to TRBJ2-1; TRBD2 matches 11 bases. CDR1 and CDR2 from the germline V gene are DFQATT and SNEGSKA (reference sequence). V shed 5 bases, J shed 10 bases, and the junction held 7 bases outside the gene matches. The CDR3 runs 13 residues. The CDR3, as DNA: TGCAGTGCTTTCCAAATAGCGGGAGGGGAGCAGTTCTTC. Amino acids: CSAFQIAGGEQFF.

The chain employs TRBV6-1 and TRBJ2-7; D is perhaps TRBD1 (6 bases). Germline values: CDR1 MNHNS, CDR2 SASEGT. Trimming removed 6 bases at V and 8 bases at J, with 14 bases between. The CDR3 spans 12 residues. CDR3 in DNA: TGTGCCAGCAGGACCGGGACATCGAAGCAGTACTTC. It translates to CASRTGTSKQYF.

V is TRBV6-1 and J is TRBJ1-2; no clear D gene. Germline values: CDR1 MNHNS, CDR2 SASEGT. Trimming took 5 bases from V and 2 from J, leaving 6 bases between them. The CDR3 is made up of 12 amino acids. The DNA for the CDR3 is TGTGCCAGCAGTCGGGGAAACTATGGCTACACCTTC. Amino acid sequence: CASSRGNYGYTF.

This chain uses TRBV19 with TRBJ1-2, with a weak D call TRBD1 (5 bases). This CDR3 region has 14 residues. Trimming stripped 1 base from V and 8 bases from J, with 14 bases between. Germline CDR1 is LNHDA and CDR2 is SQIVND (reference sequence). The CDR3 spells CASSIVGATQGYTF. The DNA for the CDR3 is TGTGCCAGTAGTATAGTCGGGGCCACGCAAGGCTACACCTTC.

This sequence joins TRBV7-9 and TRBJ2-1, with 8 bases that match TRBD2. Trimming took 1 base from V and 0 from J; bases not matched to a gene: 20. Germline assignment: CDR1 SEHNR and CDR2 FQNEAQ (reference sequence). The CDR3 extends over 22 amino acids. CDR3 protein: CASSLGHKGFSAGVVSYNEQFF. The CDR3 DNA is TGTGCCAGCAGCTTAGGTCATAAGGGTTTCTCAGCGGGAGTAGTCTCCTACAATGAGCAGTTCTTC.

This sequence joins TRBV6-1 and TRBJ2-1; 13 bases align to TRBD2. The germline gives CDR1 MNHNS, CDR2 SASEGT. This CDR3 comprises 15 residues. V lost 6 bases, J lost 3 bases, and 2 bases stayed unmatched. The CDR3 sequence is CASSRLAGGYNEQFF. DNA of the CDR3: TGTGCCAGCAGCAGACTAGCGGGGGGCTACAATGAGCAGTTCTTC.

This clonotype was seen a handful of times. The chain employs TRBV6-1 and TRBJ2-5; D perhaps matches TRBD1 (5 bases). From germline, CDR1 is MNHNS and CDR2 SASEGT. V was clipped by 7 bases and J by 0 bases, with 9 bases between them. The CDR3 loop spans 13 amino acids. The CDR3 bases are TGTGCCAGCAAAGGGGCCGACCAAGAGACCCAGTACTTC. As protein: CASKGADQETQYF.

The chain carries TRBV20-1 and TRBJ1-1, with 7 bases that match TRBD1. Looked up from germline, CDR1 is DFQATT and CDR2 is SNEGSKA (reference sequence). V lost 1 base to trimming and J lost 4 bases; unmatched junction nucleotides: 3. CDR3 length equals 13 residues. The CDR3 region has the DNA TGCAGTGCTAGAGCGGGACAGATCACTGAAGCTTTCTTT. This translates into CSARAGQITEAFF.

This sequence joins TRBV5-4 and TRBJ2-5; D unclear. The V gene's germline CDR1 is SGHNT and CDR2 YYREEE (reference sequence). This CDR3 is 13 amino acids long. V lost 0 bases, J lost 5 bases, and 8 bases lay in between. CDR3 sequence (DNA): TGTGCCAGCAGCTTGGGGCAGGTGGAGACCCAGTACTTC. It specifies CASSLGQVETQYF. Full variable domain (outside the CDR3, taken from reference TRBV5-4 and TRBJ2-5): ETGVTQSPTHLIKTRGQQVTLRCSSQSGHNTVSWYQQALGQGPQFIFQYYREEENGRGNFPPRFSGLQFPNYSSELNVNALELDDSALYLCASSLGQVETQYFGPGTRLLVL.

V and J are TRBV6-2 or TRBV6-3 and TRBJ2-5; 11 positions agree with TRBD1. This CDR3 has 16 residues. Per the germline V gene, CDR1 is MNHEY and CDR2 is SVGEGT. Trimming at V came to 5 bases and at J to 5 bases, leaving 10 bases not matched to a gene. The CDR3 sequence: CASSASGTGGRETQYF. CDR3 in DNA: TGTGCCAGCAGTGCCTCCGGGACAGGGGGGCGGGAGACCCAGTACTTC.

A few counts support this clonotype. The chain links TRBV15 to TRBJ1-2, with TRBD1 identical over 8 bases. The V segment lost 4 bases and the J segment 7 bases; nucleotides outside the gene matches: 5. The CDR3 has 13 residues. The germline V gene has CDR1 LNHNV and CDR2 YYDKDF (reference sequence). The CDR3, as DNA: TGTGCCACCAGCACTGCAGGGGGCTTTGGCTACACCTTC. Residues: CATSTAGGFGYTF.

This chain links TRBV11-2 with TRBJ2-7, with 8 bases lining up with TRBD2. The CDR3 extends over 17 amino acids. The V gene end was trimmed by 0 bases and the J gene end by 0 bases; junction bases not matched to a gene: 7. Germline V lookup: CDR1 SGHAT, CDR2 FQNNGV. The CDR3 is CASSLDGAGGLSYEQYF. The CDR3 nucleotides read TGTGCCAGCAGCTTAGATGGGGCGGGGGGCCTCTCCTACGAGCAGTACTTC.

The table lists this clonotype with a few counts. The V and J genes are TRBV27 and TRBJ2-2; unclear D gene. Germline lookup yields CDR1 MNHEY and CDR2 SMNVEV (reference sequence). V dropped 3 bases and J dropped 8 bases, with 16 bases sitting between them. This CDR3 is 15 amino acids long. DNA of the CDR3: TGTGCCAGCAGTTTCTACCTAGGCCCACCTGGGGAGCTGTTTTTT. Translation: CASSFYLGPPGELFF.

This rearrangement joins TRBV27 to TRBJ2-3; 7 bases match TRBD2. CDR3 size: 15 residues. Germline CDR1 and CDR2: MNHEY and SMNVEV (reference sequence). J lost 2 bases, V lost 3 bases, and 5 bases had no gene match. CDR3 protein: CASSLKSGITDTQYF. In DNA, the CDR3 is TGTGCCAGCAGTTTGAAAAGCGGGATCACAGATACGCAGTATTTT.

The rearrangement links TRBV20-1 to TRBJ2-3, with 11 bases aligning to TRBD2. The V gene end was trimmed by 2 bases and the J gene end by 1 base; junction bases not matched to a gene: 11. The germline CDR1 and CDR2 sequences are DFQATT and SNEGSKA (reference sequence). The CDR3 loop spans 18 amino acids. CDR3 protein: CSARLAGGDLAGTDTQYF. The CDR3 nucleotides read TGCAGTGCTAGACTAGCGGGGGGTGATCTAGCTGGCACAGATACGCAGTATTTT.

This clonotype was picked up a small number of times. A read error may account for a junction end that differs from germline. The rearrangement links TRBV27 to TRBJ2-7, with TRBD1 as a possible D gene (6 bases). CDR3 length: 11 amino acids. In germline, CDR1 is MNHEY, CDR2 SMNVEV (reference sequence). The CDR3 DNA sequence: TGCCAACCTGGACAGTCCTACGAGCAGTACTTC. It specifies CQPGQSYEQYF.

The CDR3 sequence: CSPGQGAWAEQYF. The CDR3 DNA follows: TGCAGTCCAGGACAGGGGGCCTGGGCGGAGCAGTACTTC. The chain recombines TRBV20-1 with TRBJ2-7; 11 bases map to TRBD1. CDR3 length: 13 amino acids. CDR1 and CDR2 (germline): DFQATT, SNEGSKA (reference sequence). J lost 7 bases, V lost 8 bases, and 10 bases had no gene match.

This clonotype was detected a few times. The DNA for the CDR3 is TGTGCCAGCAGCCGACAGGGGGCTGGGGACTATGGCTACACCTTC. This encodes CASSRQGAGDYGYTF. The chain recombines TRBV7-8 with TRBJ1-2, with 10 bases aligning to TRBD1. Germline loops: CDR1 SGHVS, CDR2 FQNEAQ. V shed 5 bases and J 3 bases; nucleotides not matched to a gene: 6. There are 15 residues in the CDR3. Using reference TRBV7-8 and TRBJ1-2 for the parts outside the CDR3, the full variable domain is GAGVSQSPRYKVAKRGQDVALRCDPISGHVSLFWYQQALGQGPEFLTYFQNEAQLDKSGLPSDRFFAERPEGSVSTLKIQRTQQEDSAVYLCASSRQGAGDYGYTFGSGTRLTVV.

The genes are TRBV7-8 and TRBJ2-1, with a tentative D call TRBD1 (6 bases). There are 14 residues in the CDR3. Germline-derived CDR1 and CDR2 are SGHVS and FQNEAQ. V was cut by 2 bases and J by 10 bases, with 15 bases left in between. Here the CDR3 DNA reads TGTGCCAGCAGCTTAAGGGACACCGAGGAGGAGCAGTTCTTC. This codes for CASSLRDTEEEQFF.

The chain links TRBV23-1 to TRBJ2-5; 7 bases are a match to TRBD1. TRBV23-1 counts as an open reading frame of uncertain function. V trimming: 7 bases; J trimming: 1 base; junction bases outside the gene matches: 6. There are 14 residues in the CDR3. The CDR3 region is CASTPRTGQETQYF. In DNA form, the CDR3 reads TGCGCCAGCACTCCTCGGACAGGCCAAGAGACCCAGTACTTC.

This clonotype was detected only a few times. The chain is built from TRBV29-1 and TRBJ1-1; D is perhaps TRBD1 (5 bases). CDR1 is SQVTM and CDR2 is ANQGSEA in the germline V gene. V lost 7 bases and J lost 1, with 13 bases in between. The CDR3 is 13 residues long. The CDR3 DNA reads as TGCAGCGCCAGGGAAGTAAGGAACACTGAAGCTTTCTTT. As protein: CSAREVRNTEAFF.